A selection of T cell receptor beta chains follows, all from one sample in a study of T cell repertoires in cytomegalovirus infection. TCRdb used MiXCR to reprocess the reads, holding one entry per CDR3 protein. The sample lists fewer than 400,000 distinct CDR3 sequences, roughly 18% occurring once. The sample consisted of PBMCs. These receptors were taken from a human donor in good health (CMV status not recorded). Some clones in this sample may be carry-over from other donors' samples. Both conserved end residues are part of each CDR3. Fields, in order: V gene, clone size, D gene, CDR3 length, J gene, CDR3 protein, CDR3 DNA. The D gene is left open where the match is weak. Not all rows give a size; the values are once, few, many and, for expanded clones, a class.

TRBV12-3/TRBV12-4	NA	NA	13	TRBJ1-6	CASCSSYNSPLHF	TGTGCCAGCTGTAGCTCCTATAATTCACCCCTCCACTTT
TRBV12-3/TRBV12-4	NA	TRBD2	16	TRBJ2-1	CASSARTSSFGNEQFF	TGTGCCAGCAGTGCCCGGACTAGCAGTTTCGGTAATGAGCAGTTCTTC
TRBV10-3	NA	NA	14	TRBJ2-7	CAISDQGLLIEQYF	TGTGCCATCAGTGACCAGGGGCTACTGATCGAGCAGTACTTC
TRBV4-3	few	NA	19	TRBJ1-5	CASSQGFGRKLGSNQPQHF	TGCGCCAGCAGCCAAGGGTTCGGCAGGAAACTTGGTAGCAATCAGCCCCAGCATTTT
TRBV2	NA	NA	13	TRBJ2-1	CASNTDSYNEQFF	TGTGCCAGCAACACTGATTCCTACAATGAGCAGTTCTTC
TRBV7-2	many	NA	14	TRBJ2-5	CASSRGPTQETQYF	TGTGCCAGCAGCCGGGGACCGACTCAAGAGACCCAGTACTTC
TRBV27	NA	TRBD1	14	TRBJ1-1	CASTTGGRATEAFF	TGTGCCAGCACGACAGGGGGCAGGGCCACTGAAGCTTTCTTT
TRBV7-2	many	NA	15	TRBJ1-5	CASSWAGGQNQPQHF	TGTGCCAGCAGCTGGGCCGGGGGGCAGAATCAGCCCCAGCATTTT
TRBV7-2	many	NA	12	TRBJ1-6	CASSPPTAPLHF	TGTGCCAGCAGCCCCCCAACCGCACCCCTCCACTTT
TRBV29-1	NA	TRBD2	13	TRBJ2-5	CSDLSGNQETQYF	TGCAGCGACTTAAGCGGGAATCAAGAGACCCAGTACTTC
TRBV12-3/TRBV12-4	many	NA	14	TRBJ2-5	CASTETGRQETQYF	TGTGCCAGCACGGAGACCGGGCGTCAGGAGACCCAGTACTTC
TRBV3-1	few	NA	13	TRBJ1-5	CASSALPNQPQHF	TGTGCCAGCAGCGCGCTACCAAATCAGCCCCAGCATTTT
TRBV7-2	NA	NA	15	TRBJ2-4	CASSLGPPRQNIQYF	TGTGCCAGCAGCTTAGGACCCCCGAGACAAAACATTCAGTACTTC
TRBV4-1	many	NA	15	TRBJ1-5	CASSQAPYSNQPQHF	TGCGCCAGCAGCCAAGCACCGTATAGCAATCAGCCCCAGCATTTT
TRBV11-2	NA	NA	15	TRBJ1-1	CASSPARTFHTEAFF	TGTGCCAGCAGCCCAGCCCGGACATTTCACACTGAAGCTTTCTTT
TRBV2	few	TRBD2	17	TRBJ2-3	CASSQPQAGASTDTQYF	TGTGCCAGCAGTCAACCACAAGCGGGAGCCTCCACAGATACGCAGTATTTT
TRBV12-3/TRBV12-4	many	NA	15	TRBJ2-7	CASSPSVAGSYEQYF	TGTGCCAGCAGCCCCTCCGTGGCGGGATCCTACGAGCAGTACTTC
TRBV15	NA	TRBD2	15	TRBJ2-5	CATSNWASGEETQYF	TGTGCCACCTCTAATTGGGCTAGCGGGGAAGAGACCCAGTACTTC
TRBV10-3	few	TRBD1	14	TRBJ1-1	CAIKSGQGGNEAFF	TGTGCCATCAAGTCGGGACAGGGAGGAAATGAAGCTTTCTTT
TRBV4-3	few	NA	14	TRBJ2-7	CASSQVYSSYEQYF	TGCGCCAGCAGCCAAGTTTACTCTTCCTACGAGCAGTACTTC
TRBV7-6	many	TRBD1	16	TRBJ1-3	CASSLEGQPVRNTIYF	TGTGCCAGCAGCTTGGAGGGACAGCCTGTAAGAAACACCATATATTTT
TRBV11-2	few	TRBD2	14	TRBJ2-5	CASSQREGLETQYF	TGTGCCAGCAGCCAAAGGGAGGGGCTGGAGACCCAGTACTTC
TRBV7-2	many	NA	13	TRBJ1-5	CASSPEANQPQHF	TGTGCCAGCTCCCCGGAAGCGAATCAGCCCCAGCATTTT
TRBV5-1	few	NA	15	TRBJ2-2	CASSFATANTGELFF	TGCGCCAGCAGCTTCGCGACAGCAAACACCGGGGAGCTGTTTTTT
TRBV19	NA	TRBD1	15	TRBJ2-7	CASSGTGTGGYEQYF	TGTGCCAGTAGCGGAACCGGGACAGGGGGCTACGAGCAGTACTTC
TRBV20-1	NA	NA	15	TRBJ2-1	CSGDSSLYNGRYQFF	TGCAGTGGCGACAGTTCCCTTTACAATGGACGGTACCAGTTCTTC
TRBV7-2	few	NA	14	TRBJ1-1	CASSLVAGRTEAFF	TGTGCCAGCAGCTTAGTCGCTGGGAGGACTGAAGCTTTCTTT
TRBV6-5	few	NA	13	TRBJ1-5	CASRQGDNQPQHF	TGTGCCAGCAGACAGGGTGACAATCAGCCCCAGCATTTT
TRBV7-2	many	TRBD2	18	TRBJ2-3	CASSITGLAGVSTDTQYF	TGTGCCAGCAGCATCACGGGACTAGCGGGAGTCAGCACAGATACGCAGTATTTT
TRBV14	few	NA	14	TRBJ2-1	CASSTNTGVVEQFF	TGTGCCAGCAGCACGAATACTGGGGTTGTTGAGCAGTTCTTC
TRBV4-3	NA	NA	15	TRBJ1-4	CASSQGDRSNEKLFF	TGCGCCAGCAGCCAAGGCGACAGGAGCAATGAAAAACTGTTTTTT
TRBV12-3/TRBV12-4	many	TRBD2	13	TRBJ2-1	CASSPGTSNEQFF	TGTGCCAGCAGTCCCGGGACTAGTAATGAGCAGTTCTTC
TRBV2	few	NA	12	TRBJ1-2	CASTFDPAGYTF	TGTGCCAGCACTTTCGACCCTGCAGGCTACACCTTC
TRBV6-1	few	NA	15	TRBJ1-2	CASSEWVETNYGYTF	TGTGCCAGCAGTGAATGGGTCGAGACTAACTATGGCTACACCTTC
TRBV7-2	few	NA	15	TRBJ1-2	CASSYGGITRRGYTF	TGTGCCAGCAGCTACGGCGGGATCACTCGGAGAGGCTACACCTTC
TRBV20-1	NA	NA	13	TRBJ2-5	CSAVSTTQETQYF	TGCAGTGCTGTGTCAACTACCCAAGAGACCCAGTACTTC
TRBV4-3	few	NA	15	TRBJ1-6	CASSQVLGSNSPLHF	TGCGCCAGCAGCCAAGTGCTAGGCAGTAATTCACCCCTCCACTTT
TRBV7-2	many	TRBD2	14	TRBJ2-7	CASSARLAAYEQYF	TGTGCCAGCAGCGCCCGACTAGCGGCCTACGAGCAGTACTTC
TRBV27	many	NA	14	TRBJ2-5	CASSSRRRGETQYF	TGTGCCAGCAGCTCCCGGCGGAGGGGAGAGACCCAGTACTTC
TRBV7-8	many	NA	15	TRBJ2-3	CASSFPRRGPDTQYF	TGTGCCAGCAGCTTCCCCCGGCGGGGCCCGGATACGCAGTATTTT
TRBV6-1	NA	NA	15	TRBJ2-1	CAESSRGAAIYEQFF	TGTGCCGAAAGTTCCAGGGGGGCAGCCATCTATGAGCAGTTCTTC
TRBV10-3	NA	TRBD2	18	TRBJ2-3	CAISFSGTSGGFTDTQYF	TGTGCCATCAGTTTTTCCGGGACTAGCGGGGGCTTCACAGATACGCAGTATTTT
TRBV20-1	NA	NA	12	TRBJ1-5	CSASRLGIPQHF	TGCAGTGCTAGCCGTCTGGGGATCCCCCAGCATTTT
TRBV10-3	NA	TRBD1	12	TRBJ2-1	CAISPQGNEQFF	TGTGCCATCAGCCCACAGGGGAATGAGCAGTTCTTC
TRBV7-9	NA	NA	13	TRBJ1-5	CASAGQLDQPQHF	TGTGCCAGCGCGGGGCAGTTAGATCAGCCCCAGCATTTT
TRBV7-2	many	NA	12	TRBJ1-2	CASSQQGYGYTF	TGTGCCAGCAGCCAACAGGGCTATGGCTACACCTTC
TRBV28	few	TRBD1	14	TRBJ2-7	CASSKETGFYEQYF	TGTGCCAGCAGTAAGGAGACAGGGTTTTACGAGCAGTACTTC
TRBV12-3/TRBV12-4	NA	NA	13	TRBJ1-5	CASSTGRGQPQHF	TGTGCCAGCTCTACAGGGAGGGGTCAGCCCCAGCATTTT
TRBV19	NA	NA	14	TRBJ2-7	CASSKGNEGYEQYF	TGTGCCAGTAGTAAGGGCAATGAGGGCTACGAGCAGTACTTC
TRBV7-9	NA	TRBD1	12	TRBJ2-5	CASRAPGQAFYF	TGTGCCAGCAGGGCCCCCGGACAGGCGTTTTACTTC
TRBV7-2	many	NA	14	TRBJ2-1	CASSLVPTPNEQFF	TGTGCCAGCAGCTTAGTACCCACTCCCAATGAGCAGTTCTTC
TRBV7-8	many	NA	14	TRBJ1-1	CASSAVRGHTEAFF	TGTGCCAGCAGCGCAGTTAGGGGTCACACTGAAGCTTTCTTT
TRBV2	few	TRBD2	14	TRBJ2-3	CASSSGRATDTQYF	TGTGCCAGCAGTAGCGGGAGAGCCACAGATACGCAGTATTTT
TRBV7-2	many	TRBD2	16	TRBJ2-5	CASSLGLAGTQETQYF	TGTGCCAGCAGCTTGGGACTAGCGGGGACTCAAGAGACCCAGTACTTC
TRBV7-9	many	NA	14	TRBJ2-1	CASSLFVGEDEQFF	TGTGCCAGCAGCTTATTTGTCGGGGAAGATGAGCAGTTCTTC